The rows below give T cell receptor beta chains drawn from one sample of a study of cytomegalovirus exposure and HLA in healthy donors. Measured with immunoSEQ multiplex PCR; TCRdb has only the in-frame clones, and not every one. The data hold over 250,000 clones, with around 85% observed a single time. The sequenced sample was PBMCs. These TCRs come from a woman aged 18-29 years in good health and CMV-seronegative. The CDR3 runs from the conserved cysteine through the conserved F or W.

v_gene,j_gene,CDR3aa
TRBV11-3,TRBJ1-1,CASSLVAGGRTEAFF
TRBV9,TRBJ1-2,CASSVEGRQGVGYTF
TRBV14,TRBJ2-6,CASSQELGTSGSSGANVLTF
TRBV5-1,TRBJ2-5,CASSRGGADETQYF
TRBV18,TRBJ1-1,CASSPRYRVAEAFF
TRBV5-4,TRBJ2-7,CASSLLSSGRSPRGEQYF
TRBV27,TRBJ2-7,CASSLREGSYEQYF
TRBV14,TRBJ1-2,CASSQMSGPNYGYTF
TRBV6-5,TRBJ1-1,CASSYKGSLYTEAFF
TRBV27,TRBJ1-5,CASSFAGAGEQPQHF
TRBV6-4,TRBJ1-2,CASSDAPGAYGYTF
TRBV29-1,TRBJ1-1,CSVYGLDTEAFF
TRBV7-7,TRBJ2-1,CASSLGLANEQFF
TRBV7-2,TRBJ2-7,CASSATGSYEQYF
TRBV5-5,TRBJ1-1,CASRGRLGTGAVNTEAFF
TRBV19,TRBJ2-3,CATRGTGSTDTQYF
TRBV9,TRBJ1-6,CASSVYGGNSPLHF
TRBV5-6,TRBJ2-1,CASSDLQGSSYNEQFF
TRBV18,TRBJ1-2,CASSPPTDNGYTF
TRBV27,TRBJ2-4,CASSPGNLAKNIQYF
TRBV29-1,TRBJ2-1,CSANPPSGSYNEQFF
TRBV5-6,TRBJ2-7,CASSQGQGSDEQYF
TRBV27,TRBJ2-1,CASSFEAVGNEQFF
TRBV4-3,TRBJ1-6,CASSQDRSSYNSPLHF
TRBV6-5,TRBJ2-1,CASSYSSGKRSEQFF
TRBV4-1,TRBJ1-1,CASSRTVMNTEAFF
TRBV25-1,TRBJ1-2,CASGQTASYGYTF
TRBV6-5,TRBJ1-6,CASTYRQGSPLHF
TRBV6-1,TRBJ1-2,CASSEPIQGGWYGYTF
TRBV11-3,TRBJ2-5,CASSPGLAGDQETQYF
TRBV7-9,TRBJ2-6,CASSLVSSGANVLTF
TRBV11-3,TRBJ2-7,CASSPPDREYEQYF
TRBV19,TRBJ2-1,CASSIDGGQQFF
TRBV10-3,TRBJ2-7,CAISEIAGGPYF
TRBV2,TRBJ1-1,CASSEGGQGPVRGEAFF
TRBV5-1,TRBJ2-7,CASSLAADRGYSYEQYF
TRBV6-6,TRBJ2-7,CASSYETGGEQYF
TRBV28,TRBJ1-2,CASSLQGGRYGYTF
TRBV5-1,TRBJ1-1,CASSLERAMNTEAFF
TRBV5-6,TRBJ1-2,CASSFVGGYTF
TRBV5-6,TRBJ2-4,CASSFEAGWPAKNIQYF
TRBV15,TRBJ2-2,CATTKGTGDTGELFF
TRBV6-5,TRBJ2-7,CASSWGQGVGYEQYF
TRBV28,TRBJ2-7,CASSLPQGYEQYF
TRBV9,TRBJ2-5,CASSVQSTTNIQETQYF
TRBV15,TRBJ1-4,CATSRGDRAANEKLFF
TRBV6-6,TRBJ2-7,CASSGLKTFYEQYF
TRBV7-2,TRBJ2-1,CASSLVAGEYNEQFF
TRBV5-8,TRBJ1-5,CASSFVVDGSSNQPQHF
TRBV15,TRBJ1-1,CATSRESGEITEAFF
TRBV7-9,TRBJ1-2,CASSRRRSGGDYGYTF
TRBV30,TRBJ2-7,CAWSDGTDWEQYF
TRBV29-1,TRBJ2-1,CSVVLSEQFF
TRBV5-1,TRBJ2-5,CASSLALARYGTQYF
TRBV27,TRBJ1-1,CASRSGQGDTEAFF
TRBV11-2,TRBJ1-2,CASSLDALQGNYGYTF
TRBV7-3,TRBJ1-1,CASSPQVSTVGNTEAFF
TRBV27,TRBJ2-1,CASSSQGARDEQFF
TRBV7-9,TRBJ1-2,CASSSIEIQGAEDGYTF